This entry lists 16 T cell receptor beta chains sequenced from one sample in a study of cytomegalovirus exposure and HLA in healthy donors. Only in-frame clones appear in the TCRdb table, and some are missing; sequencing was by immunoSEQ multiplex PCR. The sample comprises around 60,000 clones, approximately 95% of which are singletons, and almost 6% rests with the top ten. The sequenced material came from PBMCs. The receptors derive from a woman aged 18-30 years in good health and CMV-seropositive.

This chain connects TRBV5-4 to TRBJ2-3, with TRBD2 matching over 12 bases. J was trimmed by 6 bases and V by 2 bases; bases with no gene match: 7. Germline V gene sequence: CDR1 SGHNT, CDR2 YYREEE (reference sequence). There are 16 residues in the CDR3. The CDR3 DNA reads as TGTGCCAGCAGCTTTCCTAGCGGGGGGGCAGGGGATACGCAGTATTTT. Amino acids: CASSFPSGGAGDTQYF. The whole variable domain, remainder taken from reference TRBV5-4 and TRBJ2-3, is ETGVTQSPTHLIKTRGQQVTLRCSSQSGHNTVSWYQQALGQGPQFIFQYYREEENGRGNFPPRFSGLQFPNYSSELNVNALELDDSALYLCASSFPSGGAGDTQYFGPGTRLTVL.

CDR3 DNA sequence: TGCAGCGCCAGGGGGGTAGCCAAAAACATTCAGTACTTC. Its translation: CSARGVAKNIQYF. V and J are TRBV29-1 and TRBJ2-4, with a possible D match to TRBD1 (7 bases). The CDR3 sequence is 13 residues long. Germline V lookup: CDR1 SQVTM, CDR2 ANQGSEA. V lost 7 bases, J lost 0 bases, and 10 bases lay in between.

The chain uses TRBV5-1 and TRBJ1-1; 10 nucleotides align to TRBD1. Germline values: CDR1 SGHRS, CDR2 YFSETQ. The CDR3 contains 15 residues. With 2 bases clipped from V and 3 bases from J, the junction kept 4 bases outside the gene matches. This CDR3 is CASSFRQGADTEAFF. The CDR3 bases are TGCGCCAGCAGCTTTCGACAGGGGGCAGACACTGAAGCTTTCTTT. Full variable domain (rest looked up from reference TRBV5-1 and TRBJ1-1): KAGVTQTPRYLIKTRGQQVTLSCSPISGHRSVSWYQQTPGQGLQFLFEYFSETQRNKGNFPGRFSGRQFSNSRSEMNVSTLELGDSALYLCASSFRQGADTEAFFGQGTRLTVV.

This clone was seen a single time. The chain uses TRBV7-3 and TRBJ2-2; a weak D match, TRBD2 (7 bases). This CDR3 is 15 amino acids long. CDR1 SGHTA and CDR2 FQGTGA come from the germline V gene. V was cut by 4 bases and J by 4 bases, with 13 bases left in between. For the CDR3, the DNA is TGTGCCAGCAGCTCCGGGGGGCCGGGCACCGGGGAGCTGTTTTTT. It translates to CASSSGGPGTGELFF.

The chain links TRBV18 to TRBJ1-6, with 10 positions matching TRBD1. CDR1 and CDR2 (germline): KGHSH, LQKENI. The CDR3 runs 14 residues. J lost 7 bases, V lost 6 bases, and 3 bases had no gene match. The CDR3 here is CASSPTGGNSPLHF. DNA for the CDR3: TGTGCCAGCTCCCCGACAGGGGGCAATTCACCCCTCCACTTT.

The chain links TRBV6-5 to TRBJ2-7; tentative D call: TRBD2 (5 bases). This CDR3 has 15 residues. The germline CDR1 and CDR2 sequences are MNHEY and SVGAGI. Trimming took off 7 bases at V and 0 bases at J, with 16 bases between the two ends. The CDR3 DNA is TGTGCCAGCACCCCTCCCGGGGTTGGCTCCTACGAGCAGTACTTC. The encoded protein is CASTPPGVGSYEQYF.

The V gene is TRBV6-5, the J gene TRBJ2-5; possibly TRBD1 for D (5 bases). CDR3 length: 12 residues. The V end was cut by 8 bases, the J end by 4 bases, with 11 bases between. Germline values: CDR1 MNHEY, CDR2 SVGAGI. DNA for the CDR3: TGTGCCAGCGTGGGGCAGGGAGAGACCCAGTACTTC. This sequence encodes CASVGQGETQYF.

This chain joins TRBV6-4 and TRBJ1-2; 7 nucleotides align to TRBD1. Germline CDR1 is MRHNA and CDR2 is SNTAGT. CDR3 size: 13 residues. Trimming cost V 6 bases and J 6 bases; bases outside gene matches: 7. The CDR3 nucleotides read TGTGCCAGCAGGGCTCCAGGGGGGAATGGCTACACCTTC. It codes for CASRAPGGNGYTF.

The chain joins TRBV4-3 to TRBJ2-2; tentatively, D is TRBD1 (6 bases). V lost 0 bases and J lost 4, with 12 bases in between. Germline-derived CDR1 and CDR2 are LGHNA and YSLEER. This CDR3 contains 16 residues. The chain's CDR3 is CASSQDEGVSTGELFF. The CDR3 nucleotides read TGCGCCAGCAGCCAAGATGAGGGGGTTAGCACCGGGGAGCTGTTTTTT.

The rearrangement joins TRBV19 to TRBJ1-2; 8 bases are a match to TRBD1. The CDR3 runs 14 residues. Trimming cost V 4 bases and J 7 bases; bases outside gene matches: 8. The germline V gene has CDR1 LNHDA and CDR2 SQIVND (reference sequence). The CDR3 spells CASSTPSGGLGYTF. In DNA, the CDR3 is TGTGCCAGTAGTACCCCCTCAGGGGGCCTTGGCTACACCTTC.

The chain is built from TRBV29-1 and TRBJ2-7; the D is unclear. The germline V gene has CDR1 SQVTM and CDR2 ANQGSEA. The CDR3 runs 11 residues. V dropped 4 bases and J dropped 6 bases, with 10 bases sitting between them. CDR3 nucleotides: TGCAGCGTTGTATCTCCTCCCGAGCAGTACTTC. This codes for CSVVSPPEQYF.

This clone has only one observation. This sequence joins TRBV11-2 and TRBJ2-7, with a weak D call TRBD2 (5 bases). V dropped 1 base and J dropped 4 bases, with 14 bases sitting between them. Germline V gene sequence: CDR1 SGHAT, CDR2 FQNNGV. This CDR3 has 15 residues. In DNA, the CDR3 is TGTGCCAGCAGCTTAGCGGACTCTAGCTGGTACGAGCAGTACTTC. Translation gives CASSLADSSWYEQYF.

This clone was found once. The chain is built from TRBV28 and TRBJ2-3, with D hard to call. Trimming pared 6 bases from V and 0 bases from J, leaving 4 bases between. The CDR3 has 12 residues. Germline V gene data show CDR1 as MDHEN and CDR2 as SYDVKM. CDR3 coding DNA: TGTGCCAGCAGCGCGAGCACAGATACGCAGTATTTT. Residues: CASSASTDTQYF.

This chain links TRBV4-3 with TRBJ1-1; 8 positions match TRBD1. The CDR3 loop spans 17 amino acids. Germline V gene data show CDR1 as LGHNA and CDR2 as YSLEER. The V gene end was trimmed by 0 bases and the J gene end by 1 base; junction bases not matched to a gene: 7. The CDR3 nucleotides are TGCGCCAGCAGCCAAGAGGTCCCAGGGGGCGCGAACACTGAAGCTTTCTTT. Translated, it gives CASSQEVPGGANTEAFF.

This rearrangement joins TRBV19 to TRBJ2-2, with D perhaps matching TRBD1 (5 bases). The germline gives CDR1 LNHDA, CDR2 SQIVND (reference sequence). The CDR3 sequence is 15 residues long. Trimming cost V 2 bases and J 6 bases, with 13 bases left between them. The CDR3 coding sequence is TGTGCCAGTAGTATAACAGGTTGGCCCGCCGGGGAGCTGTTTTTT. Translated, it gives CASSITGWPAGELFF.

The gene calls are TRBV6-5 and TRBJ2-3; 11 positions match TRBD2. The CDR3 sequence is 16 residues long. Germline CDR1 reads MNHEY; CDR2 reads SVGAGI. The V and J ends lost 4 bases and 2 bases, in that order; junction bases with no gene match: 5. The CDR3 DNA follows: TGTGCCAGCAGTTTCGCGGGACTAGCGGTCACAGATACGCAGTATTTT. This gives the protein CASSFAGLAVTDTQYF.